This entry is about one TCR beta chain. Its antigen is unknown. No much larger clone exists at a distance of one base, and base qualities are not known. V lost 8 bases and J lost 4 bases; the stretch between them is 9 bases long. Reading from cysteine to phenylalanine, the CDR3 counts 12 amino acids. Only CDR3 DNA is held: 36 bases, read in frame from base 1. For oncotyping and quantification of minimal residual disease, T-ALL samples were taken at diagnosis from children and adults treated according to protocol. The library was produced with PCR. Sequenced on an Illumina MiSeq. Next generation amplicon sequencing was used to characterize TCR beta DJ and VDJ rearrangements. The paper's processing steps were these. The Vidjil software was applied to the amplicon sequencing data to identify clonal TCR beta rearrangements. TCR beta rearrangement characteristics of the RUNX1-mutated and wildtype groups were compared using two-tailed Fisher exact tests. TCRdb reprocessing: public reads trimmed at Q25 with fastp, clones called with MiXCR, in-frame beta chains kept. All rows with the same CDR3 protein become a single entry with the most common DNA and genes. These V and J calls derive from TCRdb rather than the authors' analysis. This sample has some 640 distinct CDR3 sequences in its table, and 22% of those were observed once. The ten largest clonotypes hold roughly 27% of the sample.

The data originate from a study of RUNX1 and TCR beta rearrangement in T-cell leukemia (TCRdb year 2020). In the study overall: The comparison of TCR beta rearrangements and CDR3 junctions set 13 to 15 T-ALLs carrying mono-allelic acquired RUNX1 mutations against roughly 12 T-ALLs that were RUNX1 wildtype. RUNX1 wildtype T-ALLs were matched for an immature maturation arrest stage, defined by absent cytoplasmic or surface TCR beta protein. After EuroClonality multiplex PCR on genomic DNA, Genescan analysis was used to assess TCR rearrangements. TCR beta rearrangements in human T-ALL were analyzed for comparison with results obtained from a Runx1 knockout mouse model. In the mutated group, all RUNX1 mutations were heterozygous, with 9 to 10 located in the Runt homology domain and a few in the transactivation domain. The maturation arrest stages of RUNX1-mutated T-ALLs were more diverse, with some cases arrested before the onset of TCR beta rearrangement. GRAALL-2003 and GRAALL-2005 were the multicentric trials. RUNX1 wildtype T-ALLs were chosen to carry at least incomplete clonal TCR beta rearrangements so that D1 versus D2 segment comparison could be performed. The RUNX1 mutation status of the T-ALL cases had been established in an earlier study. Paper-wide results and their limitations: TCR beta J1 cluster usage was similar between RUNX1-mutated and wildtype T-ALLs, with no significant difference. TCR beta D1 segment usage did not differ significantly between RUNX1-mutated (83%) and wildtype (roughly 60%) T-ALL clonal rearrangements. Fewer RUNX1-mutated T-ALLs carried clonal TCR beta rearrangements (approximately 62%) than reported for T-ALL generally (over 80%). The number of available clonal rearrangements was too small to assess TCR beta CDR3 length or D segment truncation in T-ALLs.

Sequenced: blood. The clonotype originates from a male donor with T-cell acute lymphoblastic leukemia. This receptor chain uses TRBV12-3 or TRBV12-4 and TRBJ1-5; too little of a D gene remains to name it. The nucleotides are TGTGCCAGCGGCAGCCCTAATCAGCCCCAGCATTTT. This sequence encodes CASGSPNQPQHF.